The clone carrying this T cell receptor (beta chain) came up many times. Its antigen is still unknown. The data derive from a study of early T cells in non-severe SARS-CoV-2 infection. Study information: Sequenced bulk RNA came from whole blood that was unsorted, and chains were unpaired.

Study-level results: VDJdb matching skewed toward anti-spike CD8 responses, missing private and CD4 specificities.

Unique molecular identifiers were added to individual cDNA molecules. TCRdb called the 5' RACE reads again in MiXCR, with one record for every CDR3 protein. The table includes tens of thousands of distinct CDR3 sequences, approximately 5.1% detected once. The CDR3 extends over 12 amino acids. With 7 bases removed from V and 0 bases from J, the gap between germline ends came to 6 bases. The rearrangement joins TRBV12-3 or TRBV12-4 to TRBJ1-1; no clear D gene. The sequenced sample was whole blood. The clonotype was recovered from an adult who was a healthcare worker with PCR-confirmed SARS-CoV-2 infection or an uninfected control (not recorded which). For the CDR3, the DNA is TGTGCCAGCACCGCCGTGAACACTGAAGCTTTCTTT. This translates into CASTAVNTEAFF.